Listed below are T cell receptor beta chains from one sample, sequenced in a study of OX40 agonist ivuxolimab in advanced cancers. Profiled with immunoSEQ multiplex PCR; TCRdb holds only in-frame clones, not every one. The profile shows 65,000 to 85,000 clones, 85% to 90% of them singletons. The material sequenced was CD4+ or CD8+ T cells sorted from blood, taken in a trial of the OX40 agonist ivuxolimab. These receptors were obtained from an adult with an advanced solid tumor such as melanoma, head and neck, liver or kidney cancer. Both conserved end residues are part of each CDR3. D genes are given only for firm matches. Clone size is not always given. Where it is, it says once, few, many or a class for expanded clones.

CDR3aa: CASSTGRRISYEQYF
CDR3nt: TGTGCCAGCAGTACGGGGCGACGGATCTCCTACGAGCAGTACTTC
v_gene: TRBV6-5
j_gene: TRBJ2-7
abundance: .
d_gene: .

CDR3aa: CASSRHGTGGESPLHF
CDR3nt: TGTGCCAGCAGCCGCCACGGAACAGGGGGCGAATCACCCCTCCACTTT
v_gene: TRBV11-2
j_gene: TRBJ1-6
abundance: .
d_gene: TRBD1

CDR3aa: CASSQRTADYGYTF
CDR3nt: TGCGCCAGCAGCCAACGGACAGCGGACTATGGCTACACCTTC
v_gene: TRBV14
j_gene: TRBJ1-2
abundance: .
d_gene: .

CDR3aa: CASSYEGQPQHF
CDR3nt: TGTGCCAGCAGCTACGAGGGGCAGCCCCAGCATTTT
v_gene: TRBV7-8
j_gene: TRBJ1-5
abundance: .
d_gene: .

CDR3aa: CASSLRGGDRFEGETQYF
CDR3nt: TGTGCCAGCAGCTTAAGAGGAGGCGACAGGTTTGAGGGAGAGACCCAGTACTTC
v_gene: TRBV11-1
j_gene: TRBJ2-5
abundance: .
d_gene: .

CDR3aa: CASSPPTLETQYF
CDR3nt: TGTGCCAGTAGTCCACCAACCCTTGAGACCCAGTACTTC
v_gene: TRBV19
j_gene: TRBJ2-5
abundance: .
d_gene: .

CDR3aa: CASSASSETQYF
CDR3nt: TGTGCCAGCAGCGCTAGTTCGGAGACCCAGTACTTC
v_gene: TRBV2
j_gene: TRBJ2-5
abundance: .
d_gene: .

CDR3aa: CASSFRLGEGVGELFF
CDR3nt: TGTGCCAGCAGCTTCCGACTCGGGGAGGGCGTCGGGGAGCTGTTTTTT
v_gene: TRBV7-9
j_gene: TRBJ2-2
abundance: few
d_gene: TRBD2

CDR3aa: CASRGEKGQPQHF
CDR3nt: TGTGCCAGCAGGGGGGAGAAGGGGCAGCCCCAGCATTTT
v_gene: TRBV2
j_gene: TRBJ1-5
abundance: .
d_gene: .

CDR3aa: CASSKGATNEKLFF
CDR3nt: TGTGCCAGCAGCAAGGGGGCAACTAATGAAAAACTGTTTTTT
v_gene: TRBV5-4
j_gene: TRBJ1-4
abundance: .
d_gene: .

CDR3aa: CASSLAGNYGYTF
CDR3nt: TGTGCCAGCAGCTTGGCAGGGAACTATGGCTACACCTTC
v_gene: TRBV5-6
j_gene: TRBJ1-2
abundance: .
d_gene: .

CDR3aa: CATKEGQGAGETQYF
CDR3nt: TGTGCCACAAAGGAGGGGCAGGGGGCAGGAGAGACCCAGTACTTC
v_gene: TRBV6-6
j_gene: TRBJ2-5
abundance: few
d_gene: TRBD1

CDR3aa: CASSLVRGGYGYTF
CDR3nt: TGTGCCAGCAGTTTAGTCAGGGGAGGCTATGGCTACACCTTC
v_gene: TRBV28
j_gene: TRBJ1-2
abundance: .
d_gene: .

CDR3aa: CASSLAGQGNNSPLHF
CDR3nt: TGTGCCAGCAGCTTAGCGGGACAGGGAAACAATTCACCCCTCCACTTT
v_gene: TRBV7-2
j_gene: TRBJ1-6
abundance: .
d_gene: TRBD1

CDR3aa: CAARGVSDTDTQYF
CDR3nt: TGCGCCGCCCGGGGGGTGTCGGACACAGATACGCAGTATTTT
v_gene: TRBV5-1
j_gene: TRBJ2-3
abundance: .
d_gene: TRBD2

CDR3aa: CSPCGGIEGTEAFF
CDR3nt: TGCAGCCCGTGTGGGGGGATCGAAGGCACTGAAGCTTTCTTT
v_gene: TRBV29-1
j_gene: TRBJ1-1
abundance: .
d_gene: .

CDR3aa: CAWATAYEQYF
CDR3nt: TGTGCCTGGGCGACAGCCTACGAGCAGTACTTC
v_gene: TRBV30
j_gene: TRBJ2-7
abundance: few
d_gene: .

CDR3aa: CASSQDEQVYGYTF
CDR3nt: TGTGCCAGCAGCCAAGACGAGCAGGTCTATGGCTACACCTTC
v_gene: TRBV4-2
j_gene: TRBJ1-2
abundance: .
d_gene: .

CDR3aa: CASSPGLAGAGTEAFF
CDR3nt: TGTGCCAGCTCACCAGGGTTGGCCGGGGCCGGGACTGAAGCTTTCTTT
v_gene: TRBV18
j_gene: TRBJ1-1
abundance: .
d_gene: .

CDR3aa: CASSPREGLEKLFF
CDR3nt: TGTGCCAGCAGCCCCCGGGAGGGCCTGGAAAAACTGTTTTTT
v_gene: TRBV7-2
j_gene: TRBJ1-4
abundance: once
d_gene: .

CDR3aa: CASSPQGLAGGNEQFF
CDR3nt: TGTGCCAGCAGCCCCCAGGGCCTAGCGGGGGGAAATGAGCAGTTCTTC
v_gene: TRBV5-4
j_gene: TRBJ2-1
abundance: .
d_gene: TRBD2

CDR3aa: CASSLGQGGAYGYTF
CDR3nt: TGTGCCAGCAGCTTAGGTCAAGGGGGGGCTTATGGCTACACCTTC
v_gene: TRBV7-9
j_gene: TRBJ1-2
abundance: once
d_gene: .

CDR3aa: CASSYSTGTEAFF
CDR3nt: TGTGCCAGCAGTTACTCGACGGGTACTGAAGCTTTCTTT
v_gene: TRBV6-5
j_gene: TRBJ1-1
abundance: .
d_gene: .

CDR3aa: CASSSSPGQGDGNTIYF
CDR3nt: TGTGCCAGCAGCTCATCTCCGGGACAGGGGGATGGAAACACCATATATTTT
v_gene: TRBV7-9
j_gene: TRBJ1-3
abundance: .
d_gene: TRBD1

CDR3aa: CASSLGQYYGYTF
CDR3nt: TGCGCCAGCAGCTTGGGACAGTACTATGGCTACACCTTC
v_gene: TRBV5-1
j_gene: TRBJ1-2
abundance: few
d_gene: .

CDR3aa: CASSPPGQVGYQETQYF
CDR3nt: TGTGCCAGCTCACCACCGGGACAGGTCGGGTACCAAGAGACCCAGTACTTC
v_gene: TRBV18
j_gene: TRBJ2-5
abundance: .
d_gene: TRBD1

CDR3aa: CASSQDGGIGNSPLHF
CDR3nt: TGCGCCAGCAGCCAAGATGGGGGGATTGGTAATTCACCCCTCCACTTT
v_gene: TRBV4-1
j_gene: TRBJ1-6
abundance: .
d_gene: .

CDR3aa: CASSLSGQGHEKLFF
CDR3nt: TGCGCCAGCAGCTTATCAGGGCAGGGACATGAAAAACTGTTTTTT
v_gene: TRBV5-1
j_gene: TRBJ1-4
abundance: .
d_gene: .

CDR3aa: CASSQEPTGAGYGYTF
CDR3nt: TGTGCCAGCAGCCAAGAGCCGACAGGGGCCGGCTATGGCTACACCTTC
v_gene: TRBV4-2
j_gene: TRBJ1-2
abundance: .
d_gene: TRBD1

CDR3aa: CASSLGGDPVNEQFF
CDR3nt: TGCGCCAGCAGCTTAGGAGGGGATCCAGTCAATGAGCAGTTCTTC
v_gene: TRBV5-1
j_gene: TRBJ2-1
abundance: once
d_gene: .

CDR3aa: CASSDRTGNTEAFF
CDR3nt: TGTGCCAGCAGTGATCGGACAGGGAACACTGAAGCTTTCTTT
v_gene: TRBV6-5
j_gene: TRBJ1-1
abundance: .
d_gene: TRBD1

CDR3aa: CASSSNPDQPQHF
CDR3nt: TGTGCCAGCTCCTCGAACCCAGATCAGCCCCAGCATTTT
v_gene: TRBV6-1
j_gene: TRBJ1-5
abundance: .
d_gene: .

CDR3aa: CASSVVTTDTGELFF
CDR3nt: TGTGCCAGCAGTGTCGTCACTACGGACACCGGGGAGCTGTTTTTT
v_gene: TRBV28
j_gene: TRBJ2-2
abundance: few
d_gene: .

CDR3aa: CASSLGQYFGDTQYF
CDR3nt: TGTGCCAGCAGCTTAGGACAGTACTTTGGGGATACGCAGTATTTT
v_gene: TRBV4-2
j_gene: TRBJ2-3
abundance: .
d_gene: .

CDR3aa: CASSVSGALWAGELFF
CDR3nt: TGTGCCAGCAGTGTGTCAGGGGCCCTTTGGGCCGGGGAGCTGTTTTTT
v_gene: TRBV6-1
j_gene: TRBJ2-2
abundance: .
d_gene: .

CDR3aa: CASRRQGLATNEKLFF
CDR3nt: TGTGCCAGCAGGAGACAGGGACTGGCAACTAATGAAAAACTGTTTTTT
v_gene: TRBV28
j_gene: TRBJ1-4
abundance: .
d_gene: TRBD1

CDR3aa: CASTTGGGYGYTF
CDR3nt: TGTGCCAGTACCACCGGGGGGGGGTATGGCTACACCTTC
v_gene: TRBV19
j_gene: TRBJ1-2
abundance: .
d_gene: .

CDR3aa: CASSTDRGTQETQYF
CDR3nt: TGCGCCAGCAGCACCGACAGGGGAACACAAGAGACCCAGTACTTC
v_gene: TRBV5-1
j_gene: TRBJ2-5
abundance: .
d_gene: TRBD1

CDR3aa: CAWSPGTGEYTEAFF
CDR3nt: TGTGCCTGGAGTCCCGGGACAGGGGAGTACACTGAAGCTTTCTTT
v_gene: TRBV30
j_gene: TRBJ1-1
abundance: .
d_gene: TRBD1

CDR3aa: CASSHAGGSGEKLFF
CDR3nt: TGCGCCAGCAGCCACGCAGGGGGATCCGGGGAAAAACTGTTTTTT
v_gene: TRBV4-3
j_gene: TRBJ1-4
abundance: .
d_gene: TRBD1

CDR3aa: CASSQGSPEGPIEQFF
CDR3nt: TGCGCCAGCAGTCAAGGGTCCCCTGAGGGACCGATTGAGCAGTTCTTC
v_gene: TRBV23-1
j_gene: TRBJ2-1
abundance: .
d_gene: .

CDR3aa: CASSFNRENTEAFF
CDR3nt: TGCGCCAGCAGCTTTAACAGGGAGAACACTGAAGCTTTCTTT
v_gene: TRBV5-1
j_gene: TRBJ1-1
abundance: .
d_gene: .

CDR3aa: CASSAGGTDQETQYF
CDR3nt: TGTGCCAGCAGTGCGGGGGGGACTGATCAAGAGACCCAGTACTTC
v_gene: TRBV6-4
j_gene: TRBJ2-5
abundance: .
d_gene: TRBD2

CDR3aa: CASSPMTGVNTEAFF
CDR3nt: TGTGCCAGCTCACCAATGACAGGGGTGAACACTGAAGCTTTCTTT
v_gene: TRBV18
j_gene: TRBJ1-1
abundance: .
d_gene: TRBD1

CDR3aa: CASSTPGEGMNTEAFF
CDR3nt: TGCGCCAGCAGCACCCCGGGGGAGGGCATGAACACTGAAGCTTTCTTT
v_gene: TRBV5-1
j_gene: TRBJ1-1
abundance: once
d_gene: .

CDR3aa: CASSTRQGTDTQYF
CDR3nt: TGTGCCAGCAGCACCCGACAGGGCACAGATACGCAGTATTTT
v_gene: TRBV7-7
j_gene: TRBJ2-3
abundance: .
d_gene: .

CDR3aa: CASSGQGPNSPLHF
CDR3nt: TGTGCCAGCAGCGGACAGGGCCCTAATTCACCCCTCCACTTT
v_gene: TRBV6-5
j_gene: TRBJ1-6
abundance: .
d_gene: TRBD1

CDR3aa: CASSFNSDEQFF
CDR3nt: TGTGCCAGCAGCTTTAATAGCGATGAGCAGTTCTTC
v_gene: TRBV5-8
j_gene: TRBJ2-1
abundance: .
d_gene: .

CDR3aa: CASSIRQGADQPQHF
CDR3nt: TGTGCCAGTAGTATAAGGCAGGGGGCGGATCAGCCCCAGCATTTT
v_gene: TRBV19
j_gene: TRBJ1-5
abundance: .
d_gene: TRBD1

CDR3aa: CASTLGGAPYNEQFF
CDR3nt: TGTGCCAGCACCCTAGGGGGGGCGCCGTACAATGAGCAGTTCTTC
v_gene: TRBV28
j_gene: TRBJ2-1
abundance: .
d_gene: .

CDR3aa: CASSMFNDFGQPQHF
CDR3nt: TGTGCCAGTAGTATGTTTAATGATTTTGGACAGCCCCAGCATTTT
v_gene: TRBV19
j_gene: TRBJ1-5
abundance: .
d_gene: .

CDR3aa: CASSLEISGSPLHF
CDR3nt: TGTGCCAGCAGCTTAGAAATTTCGGGTTCACCCCTCCACTTT
v_gene: TRBV7-2
j_gene: TRBJ1-6
abundance: .
d_gene: .

CDR3aa: CAWSAAYEQYF
CDR3nt: TGTGCCTGGAGTGCCGCTTACGAGCAGTACTTC
v_gene: TRBV30
j_gene: TRBJ2-7
abundance: .
d_gene: .

CDR3aa: CASSELYGGAETQYF
CDR3nt: TGTGCCAGCAGTGAACTATACGGGGGTGCGGAGACCCAGTACTTC
v_gene: TRBV6-1
j_gene: TRBJ2-5
abundance: once
d_gene: .

CDR3aa: CASKVDTEAFF
CDR3nt: TGTGCCAGCAAGGTGGACACTGAAGCTTTCTTT
v_gene: TRBV6-5
j_gene: TRBJ1-1
abundance: .
d_gene: .

CDR3aa: CSVESRAHTGELFF
CDR3nt: TGCAGCGTTGAGTCCAGAGCCCACACCGGGGAGCTGTTTTTT
v_gene: TRBV29-1
j_gene: TRBJ2-2
abundance: .
d_gene: .

CDR3aa: CASSLEPEETQYF
CDR3nt: TGTGCCAGCAGCTTAGAGCCCGAAGAGACCCAGTACTTC
v_gene: TRBV11-2
j_gene: TRBJ2-5
abundance: .
d_gene: .

CDR3aa: CASSPEPDHYGYTF
CDR3nt: TGTGCCAGCAGCCCCGAGCCGGACCACTATGGCTACACCTTC
v_gene: TRBV7-6
j_gene: TRBJ1-2
abundance: .
d_gene: .